One sample yielded the 11 T cell receptor beta chains listed below, sequenced in a study of preoperative IRX-2 immunotherapy in early breast cancer. Regarding treatment: preoperative locoregional IRX-2 cytokine immunotherapy. Assay used: immunoSEQ multiplex PCR; TCRdb lists only in-frame clones, some missing. In the table there are roughly 34,000 clones, nearly 90% of which are singletons. Sequenced material: tumor tissue, taken after IRX-2 immunotherapy. Every receptor here comes from a human donor with breast cancer.

This sequence joins TRBV11-3 and TRBJ2-3; 10 bases agree with TRBD1. Looked up from germline, CDR1 is SGHNT and CDR2 is YENEEA. The J segment lost 4 bases and the V segment lost 5 bases, leaving 3 bases of the junction unmatched. The CDR3 is 14 residues long. The CDR3 DNA follows: TGTGCCAGCAGCCTGGGGACAGGGGCAGATACGCAGTATTTT. It is translated as CASSLGTGADTQYF.

This chain joins TRBV19 and TRBJ1-3; D uncertain. The V end was cut by 5 bases, the J end by 4 bases, with 15 bases between. Germline V gene lookup returns CDR1 LNHDA and CDR2 SQIVND (reference sequence). This CDR3 comprises 15 residues. This chain's CDR3 is CASSSRHLLGNTIYF. CDR3 DNA: TGTGCCAGTAGTTCGCGACACCTTCTAGGAAACACCATATATTTT.

The chain joins TRBV6-8 to TRBJ2-7; 8 bases fit TRBD1. Germline CDR1 and CDR2: MNHGY and SAAAGT. The CDR3 covers 13 residues. Trimming removed 11 bases from V and 0 bases from J; junction bases left unmatched: 6. The CDR3 DNA reads as TGTGCCGGGGCAGACAGGGGCTCCTACGAGCAGTACTTC. Its translation: CAGADRGSYEQYF.

The chain joins TRBV5-1 to TRBJ2-3, with 14 bases lining up with TRBD2. Trimming removed 5 bases from V and 4 bases from J; junction bases left unmatched: 3. Germline CDR1 is SGHRS and CDR2 is YFSETQ. The length of the CDR3 is 15 residues. The CDR3, as DNA: TGCGCCAGCAGGACTAGCGGGGGGGCCGCAGATACGCAGTATTTT. This translates into CASRTSGGAADTQYF.

V gene TRBV6-8 combines with J gene TRBJ2-1; no reliable D call. The length of the CDR3 is 17 residues. V lost 2 bases and J 9 bases, leaving 23 bases between the germline ends. The germline V gene has CDR1 MNHGY and CDR2 SAAAGT. CDR3 region: CASSYPQIDTASGEQFF. CDR3 sequence (DNA): TGTGCCAGCAGTTACCCTCAAATAGACACGGCTTCGGGTGAGCAGTTCTTC.

CDR3 nucleotide sequence: TGCGCCAGCAGCACACGGACAGGGAGCACCGGGGAGCTGTTTTTT. It encodes CASSTRTGSTGELFF. The V call is TRBV5-1, the J call TRBJ2-2; TRBD1 matches at 8 bases. CDR3 length: 15 amino acids. Germline V gives CDR1 SGHRS, CDR2 YFSETQ. J lost 4 bases, V lost 4 bases, and 6 bases had no gene match.

This clone was seen just once. The rearrangement uses TRBV6-8 and TRBJ1-4; D perhaps matches TRBD1 (6 bases). V was clipped by 0 bases and J by 7 bases, with 12 bases between them. Germline-derived CDR1 and CDR2 are MNHGY and SAAAGT. The CDR3 loop spans 15 amino acids. The CDR3: CASSYSRQGSEKLFF. In DNA, the CDR3 is TGTGCCAGCAGTTACTCGAGGCAGGGGAGTGAAAAACTGTTTTTT.

CDR3 bases: TGTGCCAGCACCTCAAGTGGTATAGCTAACTATGGCTACACCTTC. Its translation: CASTSSGIANYGYTF. V usage is TRBV12-5 and J usage is TRBJ1-2; D is undetermined. Germline CDR1 is LGHNT and CDR2 is FRNRAP. The CDR3 is 15 amino acids. The entire variable domain, with the rest obtained from reference TRBV12-5 and TRBJ1-2, is as follows: DARVTQTPRHKVTEMGQEVTMRCQPILGHNTVFWYRQTMMQGLELLAYFRNRAPLDDSGMPKDRFSAEMPDATLATLKIQPSEPRDSAVYFCASTSSGIANYGYTFGSGTRLTVV.

Notes on this clone: The junction departs from germline at one end; a sequencing error may be responsible. J is TRBJ2-1 and V is TRBV6-8; 10 positions match TRBD2. The CDR3 runs 16 residues. Germline V lookup: CDR1 MNHGY, CDR2 SAAAGT. The CDR3 loop reads CASSDSNLAGGNEQFF. In DNA, the CDR3 is TGTGCCAGCAGTGACTCGAATTTAGCGGGAGGAAATGAGCAGTTCTTC.

The V gene is TRBV7-6, the J gene TRBJ1-4; D gene ambiguous. Germline CDR1 and CDR2: SGHVS and FNYEAQ. The CDR3 contains 14 residues. V lost 2 bases and J 0 bases, leaving 4 bases between the germline ends. CDR3 sequence: CASSLQATNEKLFF. The CDR3 DNA follows: TGTGCCAGCAGCTTACAAGCAACTAATGAAAAACTGTTTTTT. The full variable domain, completed using reference TRBV7-6 and TRBJ1-4, is GAGVSQSPRYKVTKRGQDVALRCDPISGHVSLYWYRQALGQGPEFLTYFNYEAQQDKSGLPNDRFSAERPEGSISTLTIQRTEQRDSAMYRCASSLQATNEKLFFGSGTQLSVL.

The chain uses TRBV30 and TRBJ2-1, with D possibly being TRBD1 (5 bases). Deletions cut 0 bases from V and 3 bases from J, with 12 bases between. This CDR3 region has 15 residues. Germline V gene data show CDR1 as GTSNPN and CDR2 as SVGIG (reference sequence). Here the CDR3 reads CAWSVGAGNYNEQFF. CDR3 DNA sequence: TGTGCCTGGAGTGTAGGGGCAGGGAACTACAATGAGCAGTTCTTC.